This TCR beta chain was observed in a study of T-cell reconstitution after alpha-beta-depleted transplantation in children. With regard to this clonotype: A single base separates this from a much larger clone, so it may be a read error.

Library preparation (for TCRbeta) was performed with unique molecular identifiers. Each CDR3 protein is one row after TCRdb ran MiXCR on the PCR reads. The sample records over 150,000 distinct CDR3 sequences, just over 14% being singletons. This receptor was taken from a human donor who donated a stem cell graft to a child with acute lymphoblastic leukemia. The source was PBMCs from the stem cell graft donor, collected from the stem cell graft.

The CDR3 sequence: CASRGSLHNEQYF. CDR3 bases: TGCGCCAGCAGGGGATCCCTCCACAACGAGCAGTACTTC. The V and J genes are TRBV5-1 and TRBJ2-7; no reliable D call. Trimming pared 5 bases from V and 5 bases from J, leaving 14 bases between. Germline V gene lookup returns CDR1 SGHRS and CDR2 YFSETQ. The CDR3 extends over 13 amino acids.